Each of the 26 T cell receptor beta chains below was sequenced from the same sample in a study of T cells in Graves' hyperthyroidism and ophthalmopathy. Amplification targeted TCR beta CDR3 regions from RNA transcripts. First-round RT-PCR targeting the TCR CDR3 was performed with the HTBI primer set. TCRdb itself ran the multiplex PCR reads through MiXCR, one entry per CDR3 protein. Of 250,000 to 300,000 distinct CDR3 sequences listed, about 19% are singletons. The material sequenced was blood. All receptors derive from a man in his fifties with Graves' ophthalmopathy.

This rearrangement joins TRBV9 to TRBJ1-4, with D unresolved. Trimming cost V 4 bases and J 8 bases, with 12 bases left between them. Germline CDR1 is SGDLS and CDR2 is YYNGEE. The length of the CDR3 is 13 residues. CDR3 region: CASSILAGEKLFF. DNA of the CDR3: TGTGCCAGCAGCATCCTCGCGGGGGAAAAACTGTTTTTT. Combining the CDR3 with reference TRBV9 and TRBJ1-4 gives the whole variable domain DSGVTQTPKHLITATGQRVTLRCSPRSGDLSVYWYQQSLDQGLQFLIQYYNGEERAKGNILERFSAQQFPDLHSELNLSSLELGDSALYFCASSILAGEKLFFGSGTQLSVL.

Concerning this clonotype: An end of the junction differs from the germline gene, which may be a read error. The chain recombines TRBV7-7 with TRBJ2-5, with 9 bases matching TRBD1. CDR1 and CDR2 from the germline V gene are SSHAT and FNYEAQ (reference sequence). There are 14 residues in the CDR3. This CDR3 is CASSGTGSIETQYF. Here the CDR3 DNA reads TGTGCTAGCAGCGGGACAGGGTCGATTGAGACCCAGTACTTC.

This clonotype was seen a single time. This chain links TRBV6-1 with TRBJ1-5; D unresolved. CDR3 length equals 13 residues. The V gene lost 7 bases and the J gene lost 0 bases, with 7 bases spanning the gap. Germline V gives CDR1 MNHNS, CDR2 SASEGT. CDR3 protein: CASIDYSNQPQHF. For the CDR3, the DNA is TGTGCCAGCATCGACTATAGCAATCAGCCCCAGCATTTT.

There are many counts of this clonotype. This chain uses TRBV7-2 with TRBJ1-1; no firm D call. The CDR3 runs to 14 residues. Trimming removed 5 bases from V and 3 bases from J, with 13 bases in between. Germline lookup yields CDR1 SGHTA and CDR2 FQGNSA. CDR3 in DNA: TGTGCCAGCAGCCCTTTCGACGGTCACACTGAAGCTTTCTTT. Amino acid sequence: CASSPFDGHTEAFF.

This clonotype was found many times. The chain recombines TRBV6-1 with TRBJ2-7; D possibly corresponds to TRBD2 (6 bases). There are 13 residues in the CDR3. Germline V gene lookup returns CDR1 MNHNS and CDR2 SASEGT. Trimming shortened V by 4 bases and J by 2 bases, and 9 bases separated the two germline ends. CDR3 sequence reads: CASSVGLTYEQYF. As DNA, the CDR3 is TGTGCCAGCAGTGTGGGACTTACCTACGAGCAGTACTTC.

The sample holds a few counts of this clonotype. This sequence joins TRBV6-1 and TRBJ2-4; 8 bases match TRBD1. Unmatched junction bases numbered 7, after V lost 7 bases and J lost 2 bases. The CDR3 has 15 amino acids. Germline CDR1 reads MNHNS; CDR2 reads SASEGT. CDR3 nucleotide sequence: TGTGCCAGCACCGCCGGACAGGGCCCCAAAAACATTCAGTACTTC. This codes for CASTAGQGPKNIQYF.

This clonotype was seen many times. V and J are TRBV6-1 and TRBJ2-7; D tentatively reads TRBD1 or TRBD2 (5 bases each). CDR1 and CDR2 (germline): MNHNS, SASEGT. The CDR3 loop spans 15 amino acids. Trimming removed 6 bases from V and 1 base from J, with 16 bases in between. Here the CDR3 reads CASSLIRDGSYEQYF. CDR3 nucleotides: TGTGCCAGCAGCCTGATCCGGGACGGTTCCTACGAGCAGTACTTC.

This clonotype was seen a handful of times. The CDR3 DNA follows: TGCGCCAGCAGCCAAGAGGGAGAGGGTGAGCAGTTCTTC. This codes for CASSQEGEGEQFF. The V call is TRBV4-1, the J call TRBJ2-1, with a possible D match to TRBD2 (5 bases). V dropped 0 bases and J dropped 9 bases, with 9 bases sitting between them. Germline V gene lookup returns CDR1 MGHRA and CDR2 YSYEKL. The CDR3 runs to 13 residues.

The CDR3 DNA reads TGTGCCAGCAGTTACTCGGACCGGGACAGGGGCCCTCAGCCCCAGCATTTT. Translated: CASSYSDRDRGPQPQHF. V and J are TRBV6-6 and TRBJ1-5; TRBD1 aligns across 10 bases. The germline V gene encodes CDR1 MNHNY and CDR2 SVGAGI (reference sequence). Unmatched junction bases numbered 8, after V lost 0 bases and J lost 6 bases. The CDR3 length is 17 residues.

This clonotype was recorded many times. The J gene is TRBJ2-5, the V gene TRBV24-1; D is possibly TRBD2 (5 bases). The V end lost 4 bases, the J end lost 7 bases, and 18 bases lay between the germline ends. Germline-derived CDR1 and CDR2 are KGHDR and SFDVKD. This CDR3 is built from 15 residues. Here the CDR3 reads CATSDPSDLGGTQYF. The CDR3 DNA is TGTGCCACCAGTGACCCCTCGGACCTTGGAGGGACCCAGTACTTC.

This clonotype was found many times. The chain joins TRBV4-1 to TRBJ2-5; the D gene is possibly TRBD2 (5 bases). CDR3 length equals 16 residues. Germline V CDR1 and CDR2: MGHRA, YSYEKL. Trimming removed 0 bases from V and 2 bases from J, with 13 bases in between. This chain's CDR3 is CASSQDREHLQETQYF. Here the CDR3 DNA reads TGCGCCAGCAGCCAAGATCGGGAACACCTACAAGAGACCCAGTACTTC.

V is TRBV5-5 and J is TRBJ2-1; 12 nucleotides line up with TRBD2. The CDR3 is 20 amino acids. V dropped 4 bases and J dropped 2; count of bases not matched to a gene: 16. The germline CDR1 and CDR2 sequences are SGHKS and YYEKEE (reference sequence). CDR3 sequence: CASSDSSGTSGLDTYNEQFF. CDR3 DNA: TGTGCCAGCAGCGACTCATCCGGGACTAGCGGGCTTGATACCTACAATGAGCAGTTCTTC.

V usage is TRBV24-1 and J usage is TRBJ2-1, with 12 bases fitting TRBD2. The V and J ends lost 9 bases and 4 bases, in that order; junction bases with no gene match: 0. The CDR3 length is 13 residues. Looked up from germline, CDR1 is KGHDR and CDR2 is SFDVKD. CDR3 protein: CATGTSGYNEQFF. In DNA, the CDR3 is TGTGCCACCGGGACTAGCGGGTACAATGAGCAGTTCTTC.

The gene calls are TRBV7-8 and TRBJ2-7, with D tentatively TRBD1 or TRBD2 (6 bases each). This CDR3 contains 11 residues. V was shortened by 6 bases and J by 7 bases, with 10 bases between the two germline ends. Looked up from germline, CDR1 is SGHVS and CDR2 is FQNEAQ. The CDR3 reads CASRGGREQYF. CDR3 nucleotides: TGTGCCAGCAGAGGGGGGCGGGAGCAGTACTTC. The full variable domain, with the rest looked up from reference TRBV7-8 and TRBJ2-7, is GAGVSQSPRYKVAKRGQDVALRCDPISGHVSLFWYQQALGQGPEFLTYFQNEAQLDKSGLPSDRFFAERPEGSVSTLKIQRTQQEDSAVYLCASRGGREQYFGPGTRLTVT.

The chain links TRBV5-1 to TRBJ2-7; D is possibly TRBD1 (6 bases). The J call is doubtful: the DNA matches TRBJ2-1 better. There are 14 residues in the CDR3. From germline, CDR1 is SGHRS and CDR2 YFSETQ. CDR3 amino acids: CASSLEQGSYEQFF. The CDR3 nucleotides are TGCGCCAGCAGCTTGGAACAGGGTTCCTACGAGCAGTTCTTC.

Many counts were recorded for this clonotype. The V call is TRBV20-1, the J call TRBJ2-7; 8 positions agree with TRBD1. Germline-derived CDR1 and CDR2 are DFQATT and SNEGSKA (reference sequence). The V segment lost 6 bases and the J segment 2 bases; nucleotides outside the gene matches: 9. This CDR3 spans 14 amino acids. CDR3 amino acids: CSALRGTGAYEQYF. Written as DNA, the CDR3 is TGCAGTGCCCTCAGGGGGACAGGAGCCTACGAGCAGTACTTC.

This clonotype was observed a handful of times. The J gene is TRBJ2-3, the V gene TRBV28; 8 nucleotides line up with TRBD1. J gave up 0 bases and V 7 bases, and 9 bases lay outside the gene matches. The germline V gene has CDR1 MDHEN and CDR2 SYDVKM. The length of the CDR3 is 16 residues. In DNA form, the CDR3 reads TGTGCCAGCACGACAGGGGCGCTGTATAGCACAGATACGCAGTATTTT. Its protein is CASTTGALYSTDTQYF. The full variable domain, in which reference TRBV28 and TRBJ2-3 provide the parts outside the CDR3, is DVKVTQSSRYLVKRTGEKVFLECVQDMDHENMFWYRQDPGLGLRLIYFSYDVKMKEKGDIPEGYSVSREKKERFSLILESASTNQTSMYLCASTTGALYSTDTQYFGPGTRLTVL.

This clonotype was observed at least ten times. This sequence joins TRBV6-2 or TRBV6-3 and TRBJ1-1; no clear D. The CDR3 consists of 16 residues. Trimming took 0 bases from V and 2 from J, leaving 13 bases between them. CDR1 and CDR2 from the germline V gene are MNHEY and SVGEGT. The DNA for the CDR3 is TGTGCCAGCAGTTACTCGATGGGTACCTCTAACACTGAAGCTTTCTTT. It translates to CASSYSMGTSNTEAFF.

This clonotype has ten or more counts. The chain combines TRBV28 with TRBJ2-1, with D perhaps TRBD1 or TRBD2 (5 bases each). Germline CDR1 reads MDHEN; CDR2 reads SYDVKM. With 8 bases removed from V and 3 bases from J, the gap between germline ends came to 14 bases. CDR3 length: 14 amino acids. CDR3 nucleotides: TGTGCCAGCCTTCCACGGGACCTCTACAATGAGCAGTTCTTC. Protein product: CASLPRDLYNEQFF.

This clonotype turned up a few times. V and J are TRBV10-3 and TRBJ2-3; D perhaps matches TRBD2 (5 bases). Trimming removed 6 bases at V and 6 bases at J, with 13 bases between. The germline gives CDR1 ENHRY, CDR2 SYGVKD. The CDR3 totals 13 residues. CDR3 DNA sequence: TGTGCCATCAGGGAGGCGAGGGCGGATACGCAGTATTTT. Encoded protein: CAIREARADTQYF.

There are many counts of this clonotype. V is TRBV11-1 and J is TRBJ2-5; unclear D gene. The V and J ends lost 1 base and 7 bases respectively, with 13 bases between them. The CDR3 contains 14 residues. The germline gives CDR1 SGHAT, CDR2 FQDESV (reference sequence). Here the CDR3 reads CASSLGFRRWTQYF. DNA of the CDR3: TGTGCCAGCAGCTTAGGATTCAGAAGATGGACCCAGTACTTC.

V gene TRBV7-9 combines with J gene TRBJ2-4, with D tentatively TRBD1 (6 bases). This CDR3 is built from 13 residues. Per germline, CDR1 SEHNR and CDR2 FQNEAQ (reference sequence). Trimming took off 5 bases at V and 1 base at J, with 6 bases between the two ends. CDR3 residues: CASSGQAKNIQYF. CDR3 nucleotides: TGTGCCAGCAGCGGACAGGCCAAAAACATTCAGTACTTC.

This clonotype was counted only a few times. This rearrangement joins TRBV20-1 to TRBJ2-3; 7 nucleotides match TRBD2. Trimming took 1 base from V and 0 from J; bases not matched to a gene: 10. This CDR3 contains 17 residues. Germline V CDR1 and CDR2: DFQATT, SNEGSKA (reference sequence). CDR3 protein: CSARAPRASGSTDTQYF. CDR3 DNA sequence: TGCAGTGCTAGAGCCCCGAGGGCTAGCGGTAGCACAGATACGCAGTATTTT.

This clonotype was detected a few times. The rearrangement links TRBV19 to TRBJ1-5; a possible D gene is TRBD1 (6 bases). The CDR3 consists of 18 residues. The V end was cut by 5 bases, the J end by 3 bases, with 23 bases between. Germline CDR1 LNHDA, CDR2 SQIVND (reference sequence). CDR3 amino acids: CASSSKTGGNLYNQPQHF. The CDR3, as DNA: TGTGCCAGTAGTTCCAAGACAGGAGGGAATCTATACAATCAGCCCCAGCATTTT.

This clonotype is a singleton in its sample. Written as DNA, the CDR3 is TGTGCCAGTACCCCGCTTCAGGGGGCCGGGGGACACACCATATATTTT. Protein sequence: CASTPLQGAGGHTIYF. The V call is TRBV19, the J call TRBJ1-3; 8 bases are shared with TRBD1. This CDR3 is 16 amino acids long. Germline CDR1 is LNHDA and CDR2 is SQIVND (reference sequence). V shed 7 bases, J shed 8 bases, and the junction held 16 bases outside the gene matches.

This clonotype has at least ten counts. The CDR3 here is CSARATLWNEQFF. CDR3 coding DNA: TGCAGTGCTAGAGCGACTTTGTGGAATGAGCAGTTCTTC. The gene calls are TRBV20-1 and TRBJ2-1; D gene ambiguous. V was shortened by 1 base and J by 7 bases, with 11 bases between the two germline ends. This CDR3 is built from 13 residues. The germline V gene encodes CDR1 DFQATT and CDR2 SNEGSKA (reference sequence).